This T cell receptor beta chain was sequenced during a study of CD8+ T cells in alopecia areata (dated by TCRdb to the late 2010s). A note on the overall study: Treated patients were enrolled in an open-label pilot trial of oral tofacitinib, 5 to 10 mg twice daily, for moderate-to-severe alopecia areata. Patients received tofacitinib for 6 to 18 months and were then followed off drug for 6 months to check for delayed response and recurrence. In treated patients, disease severity was measured using the SALT score, which gives the percentage of scalp surface area affected. High-throughput TCRbeta sequencing was used to examine T cell clonal expansion in alopecia areata in both the C3H/HeJ mouse model and human patients. On the human side, TCRbeta sequencing was run on scalp tissue and on sorted CD4+ and CD8+ peripheral blood T cells from healthy controls and from alopecia areata patients with either patchy or totalis/universalis disease. Biopsies were taken from tofacitinib-treated patients at baseline and again at 4 and 24 weeks into treatment, and several of those patients also had a later scalp biopsy. Scalp clonality was compared among normal scalp (n=4), patchy alopecia areata scalp (n=8), and alopecia totalis/universalis scalp (n=8). RNA was extracted with the PAXgene miRNA kit for fixed scalp, the miRNeasy kit for PBMCs, and the RNeasy kit for mouse skin. TCRbeta CDR3 regions were amplified by immunoSEQ multiplex PCR with 35 Vbeta forward and 13 Jbeta reverse primers.

V and J lose 0 bases and 4 bases, and a span of 8 bases separates them. CDR1 and CDR2 are read off the germline V gene as MNHEY and SVGAGI. Reading from cysteine to phenylalanine, the CDR3 counts 14 amino acids. Only the CDR3 part of the read is kept: 42 bases, read in frame from the first base. The study at large found these results: Because the treated cohort was small and included a single nonresponder, larger studies are needed to assess links between baseline CD8+ expansion and response. Many expanded lesional clones were found to persist in scalp and blood during tofacitinib treatment, and relapse after treatment cessation may be partly explained by this persistence. Tofacitinib significantly lowered scalp clonality and the number of expanded CD8+ clones among the top 100 scalp clones. Lesional scalp, especially in alopecia totalis/universalis, showed higher clonality and more expanded CD8+ clones than normal scalp, suggesting antigenic drive. Shared TCR sequences between patients were less evident than in mice, which may be partly attributable to HLA diversity in the patient population. Resident alphabeta T cells in normal human skin are also sequenced, complicating scalp TCR repertoire analysis, unlike mouse skin dominated by gammadelta T cells.

The time point label, as the study defines it: 24 weeks on oral tofacitinib. The meaning of the sample's treatment or condition label: oral pan-JAK inhibitor, 5-10 mg twice daily. From alopecia areata patients, peripheral blood was collected along with lesional scalp punch biopsies. PBMCs were isolated by density centrifugation and stained for CD3, CD4 and CD8, after which CD4+ and CD8+ T cells were sorted on a FACSAria. On this clone itself: What this receptor recognizes is not known. No clone much larger than this one lies a single base away; base qualities are absent.

Libraries were prepared through the immunoSEQ multiplex PCR assay. To provide template for TCR sequencing, every sample had RNA extracted and reverse transcribed into cDNA. First-strand cDNA was synthesized with SuperScript III using a 2:1 mix of oligo-dT and random hexamers. A synthetic immune receptor repertoire was used to measure amplification bias, and any remaining bias was corrected computationally. On the authors' methods: Raw reads were preprocessed for error removal, and CDR3 was defined according to IMGT conventions as running from the conserved cysteine to phenylalanine. Clonality was calculated as 1 minus Shannon entropy normalized by log2 of the number of productive unique TCRs. Whether each scalp clone was CD4 or CD8 was inferred by checking scalp TCRbeta sequences against the CD4 and CD8 repertoires from sorted blood. TCRdb stores this immuneACCESS table with in-frame sequences only. Part of the clones is absent; in the studies checked, under half of the shortfall reflects unresolved V genes, and no reason is known for the rest. That table supplies the V and J calls and clone size; D and trimming were determined from the DNA. This sample has approximately 160,000 clones in its table, and around three fifths of those were observed once. More than 13% of the sample is in the top ten clones.

The chain uses TRBV6-5 and TRBJ2-3; the D gene is perhaps TRBD1, from 5 matching bases. The receptor's source is a human donor with alopecia areata. This specimen was CD4+ T cells sorted from blood, taken at week 24, from a patient treated with tofacitinib. DNA sequence: TGTGCCAGCAGTTACTCGGGGCAGCCAGATACGCAGTATTTT. It is translated as CASSYSGQPDTQYF.